This is a list of T cell receptor beta chains from one sample in a study of blood T cell repertoires in COVID-19. Measured with immunoSEQ multiplex PCR; TCRdb has only the in-frame clones, and not every one. The table includes under 400,000 clones, about 88% detected once. The sequenced sample consisted of PBMCs or T cells enriched from blood (not recorded which). Receptors originate from a woman aged 25 to 45 who had been exposed to COVID-19. The CDR3 runs from the conserved cysteine through the conserved F or W. D genes are given only for firm matches. Only some rows state a clone size, as once, few, many or a class for expanded clones.

D,V,size,J,DNA,CDR3
-,TRBV29-1,-,TRBJ1-1,TGCAGCGTTGTTGGTATCTTGGCCAACACTGAAGCTTTCTTT,CSVVGILANTEAFF
-,TRBV2,-,TRBJ2-3,TGTGCAATTAATGGGGCAGGGGCCACAGATACGCAGTATTTT,CAINGAGATDTQYF
-,TRBV12-1,-,TRBJ1-2,TGTGCCAGCCTGGGGGCAATCGCTAACTATGGCTACACCTTC,CASLGAIANYGYTF
-,TRBV30,-,TRBJ1-2,TGTGCCTGGAGTGTTGGCAGTGACTATAATGGCTACACCTTC,CAWSVGSDYNGYTF
-,TRBV19,-,TRBJ2-6,TGTGCCAGTATGTCGGGGTCTGGGGCCAACGTCCTGACTTTC,CASMSGSGANVLTF
-,TRBV27,-,TRBJ1-1,TGTGCCAGCAGTTTCCCCCGGGGGGGCGGTCGGACTGAAGCTTTCTTT,CASSFPRGGGRTEAFF
TRBD1,TRBV24-1,-,TRBJ1-1,TGTGCCACCAGTGACCCAGGACAGGGGAACACTGAAGCTTTCTTT,CATSDPGQGNTEAFF
-,TRBV11-3,-,TRBJ1-4,TGTGCCAGCAGCTCTCAACGCTGGGGGGTAACTAATGAAAAACTGTTTTTT,CASSSQRWGVTNEKLFF
-,TRBV7-3,-,TRBJ1-1,TGTGCCAGCAGCAACGGGTTTAACACTGAAGCTTTCTTT,CASSNGFNTEAFF
TRBD1,TRBV6-1,-,TRBJ1-2,TGTGCCAGCAGTGTCCGCCCACAGGGGGAAAACTATGGCTACACCTTC,CASSVRPQGENYGYTF
TRBD1,TRBV3-1/TRBV3-2,once,TRBJ1-2,TGTGCCAGCAGCCACGGACAGGGCGGTGGCTACACCTTC,CASSHGQGGGYTF
-,TRBV3-1/TRBV3-2,few,TRBJ2-7,TGTGCCAGCAGCCCCCGGCCCTCCGGGAGCCAGTACGAGCAGTACTTC,CASSPRPSGSQYEQYF
TRBD1,TRBV7-3,-,TRBJ2-3,TGTGCCAGCAGCTCGACAGGGGACCTCGCAGATACGCAGTATTTT,CASSSTGDLADTQYF
TRBD1,TRBV30,-,TRBJ1-1,TGTGCCTGGAGGGTCAGGACAGGGAGAGCTTTCTTT,CAWRVRTGRAFF
TRBD2,TRBV27,once,TRBJ2-2,TGTGCCAGCAGTCCATCCCTTCAGCGGGAGTTCACCGGGGAGCTGTTTTTT,CASSPSLQREFTGELFF
-,TRBV24-1,-,TRBJ2-1,TGTGCCACCAGTGATTTCGGGGGGCAGTTCTTC,CATSDFGGQFF
-,TRBV19,-,TRBJ1-2,TGTGCCAGTATGGACTCGAACTATGGCTACACCTTC,CASMDSNYGYTF
TRBD1,TRBV19,-,TRBJ1-2,TGTGCCAGTAGTATACAGGGGGCCGAGCCCTATGGCTACACCTTC,CASSIQGAEPYGYTF
-,TRBV30,-,TRBJ2-3,TGTGCCTGGAGTTGGGCTGCAGATACGCAGTATTTT,CAWSWAADTQYF
-,TRBV4-1,-,TRBJ2-7,TGCGCCAGCAGCCAAGGAGCCCACAGGGACGAGCAGTACTTC,CASSQGAHRDEQYF
-,TRBV6-5,once,TRBJ1-3,TGTGCCAGCAGTTACGGACAACCTGGAAACACCATATATTTT,CASSYGQPGNTIYF
TRBD2,TRBV28,-,TRBJ2-1,TGTGCCAGCAGTTCCACAATTAAACAGCGGGAGAGGAGCTCCACGGCGCAGTTCTTC,CASSSTIKQRERSSTAQFF
-,TRBV24-1,-,TRBJ2-1,TGTGCCACCAGTGACCGTATCCCGGGACTCCCACCCAATGAGCAGTTCTTC,CATSDRIPGLPPNEQFF
-,TRBV7-8,-,TRBJ1-5,TGTGCCAGCAGCTTTTCAGGGGACCGGCCGCCCCAGCATTTT,CASSFSGDRPPQHF
TRBD1,TRBV5-1,-,TRBJ2-4,TGCGCCAGCAGCCCTACAGGGGGGAACATTCAGTACTTC,CASSPTGGNIQYF
TRBD1,TRBV6-5,-,TRBJ1-1,TGTGCCAGCAGGGCTGGGACAGGGATAACTGAAGCTTTCTTT,CASRAGTGITEAFF
-,TRBV7-3,-,TRBJ2-3,TGTGCCAGCAGCTCCGGGATGGCCCAAGACACAGATACGCAGTATTTT,CASSSGMAQDTDTQYF
-,TRBV18,-,TRBJ1-2,TGTGCCAGCTCAACCCGACAGGATGGCTACACCTTC,CASSTRQDGYTF
TRBD1,TRBV12-5,-,TRBJ2-7,TGTGCTAGTGGTCTCGGGACAGGGAATTCCTACGAGCAGTACTTC,CASGLGTGNSYEQYF
-,TRBV5-1,-,TRBJ2-2,TGCGCCAGCAGCGCTTACAGGGTGGCCGGGGAGCTGTTTTTT,CASSAYRVAGELFF
-,TRBV19,-,TRBJ1-1,TGTGCCAGCGGGGACTCGGCCACTGAAGCTTTCTTT,CASGDSATEAFF
-,TRBV6-6,-,TRBJ1-1,TGTGCCAGCACGGGAGTGAACACTGAAGCTTTCTTT,CASTGVNTEAFF
TRBD2,TRBV9,-,TRBJ2-2,TGTGCCAGCAGCGTAGCTAGCCTAGCGGGAGGCACCGGGGAGCTGTTTTTT,CASSVASLAGGTGELFF
-,TRBV5-8,once,TRBJ1-4,TGTGCCAGCAGCGGTGGGGGACAAGGACGCCAAAAACTGTTTTTT,CASSGGGQGRQKLFF
-,TRBV9,once,TRBJ2-3,TGTGCCAGCAGTCCCCTCGCTAGCGGCACAGATACGCAGTATTTT,CASSPLASGTDTQYF
TRBD2,TRBV6-6,-,TRBJ2-7,TGTGCCAGCAGTTACCGGGAGGGCCCCGGGGAGCAGTACTTC,CASSYREGPGEQYF
TRBD1,TRBV4-2,-,TRBJ2-2,TGTGCCAGCAGCCTCCCGGGACAGGGGAGAGGGGAGCTGTTTTTT,CASSLPGQGRGELFF
TRBD2,TRBV7-3,-,TRBJ2-7,TGTGCCAGCAGCCTAGCGGCGGGCTCCTACGAGCAGTACTTC,CASSLAAGSYEQYF
TRBD2,TRBV27,-,TRBJ2-7,TGTGCCAGCAGCATTATGGGCCTAGCGGGGAGTTACGAGCAGTACTTC,CASSIMGLAGSYEQYF
-,TRBV11-2,-,TRBJ1-1,TGTGCCAGCAGCCCTAACAGGGTTAACACTGAAGCTTTCTTT,CASSPNRVNTEAFF
TRBD2,TRBV29-1,-,TRBJ2-7,TGCAGCGTTGCCGGGGGGGGCGGATACGAGCAGTACTTC,CSVAGGGGYEQYF
TRBD1,TRBV6-2/TRBV6-3,-,TRBJ1-6,TGTGCCAGCAGCAAAGGGACAGTGTATAATTCACCCCTCCACTTT,CASSKGTVYNSPLHF
-,TRBV6-5,-,TRBJ2-3,TGTGCCAGCAGTTACTCGGACAGATCTGGCACAGATACGCAGTATTTT,CASSYSDRSGTDTQYF
-,TRBV7-8,-,TRBJ1-2,TGTGCCAGCAGCTCCCCCCCGGGACATTTAAATGGCTACACCTTC,CASSSPPGHLNGYTF